Listed below are T cell receptor beta chains from one sample, sequenced in a study of cytomegalovirus exposure and HLA in healthy donors. Clones were read by immunoSEQ multiplex PCR, and TCRdb kept only the in-frame ones, dropping some. The sample yields fewer than 120,000 clones, just over 75% seen once. The sample taken for sequencing was PBMCs. Receptors originate from a man aged 25 to 40 in good health and CMV-seropositive. The CDR3 runs from the conserved cysteine through the conserved F or W. The D gene is left open where the match is weak. Clone sizes are given selectively: once, few, many, or a class where the clone is expanded.

D,J,V,size,CDR3,DNA
.,TRBJ2-7,TRBV7-6,.,CASSLADLREQYF,TGTGCCAGCAGCTTGGCAGACTTGAGAGAGCAGTACTTC
TRBD2,TRBJ2-5,TRBV9,once,CASSQGGAGGPGETQYF,TGTGCCAGCAGCCAGGGCGGAGCGGGGGGGCCTGGGGAGACCCAGTACTTC
.,TRBJ2-5,TRBV5-1,.,CASSPGGLEETQYF,TGCGCCAGCAGCCCTGGAGGCTTAGAAGAGACCCAGTACTTC
TRBD1,TRBJ1-2,TRBV5-6,.,CASRLTGAYGYTF,TGTGCCAGCAGATTGACAGGGGCCTATGGCTACACCTTC
TRBD1,TRBJ2-3,TRBV28,.,CASKADRGRGVTDTQYF,TGTGCCAGCAAAGCGGACAGGGGGCGGGGGGTGACAGATACGCAGTATTTT
TRBD2,TRBJ2-2,TRBV4-3,.,CASSQDWGGKVSGELFF,TGCGCCAGCAGCCAAGATTGGGGGGGAAAGGTTTCCGGGGAGCTGTTTTTT
.,TRBJ2-3,TRBV7-9,.,CASSLGGGHLSNTQYF,TGTGCCAGCAGCTTAGGTGGGGGACATCTATCGAATACGCAGTATTTT
.,TRBJ2-7,TRBV7-3,.,CASSPRFGWEQYF,TGTGCCAGCAGCCCCCGGTTCGGTTGGGAGCAATACTTC
.,TRBJ1-2,TRBV11-2,few,CASSVAGGELLGHGYTF,TGTGCCAGCAGCGTGGCGGGCGGAGAACTCCTTGGCCATGGCTACACCTTC
.,TRBJ1-1,TRBV30,.,CAWSETGSTEAFF,TGTGCCTGGAGTGAAACAGGGAGCACTGAAGCTTTCTTT
TRBD1,TRBJ2-7,TRBV13,.,CASSQGTVPPYEQYF,TGTGCCAGTAGCCAGGGGACAGTCCCTCCCTACGAGCAGTACTTC
.,TRBJ1-5,TRBV19,.,CASSGGGQTYSNQPQHF,TGTGCCAGTTCTGGCGGCGGACAAACATATAGCAATCAGCCCCAGCATTTT
.,TRBJ2-7,TRBV30,.,CAWAGWSSYEQYF,TGTGCCTGGGCCGGCTGGAGCTCCTACGAGCAGTACTTC
TRBD1,TRBJ2-2,TRBV5-1,.,CASSGTGLTGELFF,TGCGCCAGCAGCGGGACAGGGCTCACCGGGGAGCTGTTTTTT
TRBD1,TRBJ1-5,TRBV15,.,CATSRAFRDSFNQPQHF,TGTGCCACCAGCAGAGCCTTCCGGGACAGCTTTAATCAGCCCCAGCATTTT